The T cell receptor beta chain under discussion was sequenced for a study of cytomegalovirus exposure and HLA in healthy donors. Study results and caveats: Most observed TCR sequences were rare, whereas some public TCRs were detected in many donors. Earlier results showed most TCR beta V segments being productive about 87% or about 30% of the time. Several V segments, TRBV6-2 and TRBV6-3 among them, could not be told apart and were dropped. Upon later analysis, TCR association rates were observed to vary by HLA locus, being highest for DRB1 and lowest for HLA-C.

A note on this clone: Its specificity is not known.

Trimming cost V 0 bases and J 3 bases, with 6 bases left between them. The germline gives CDR1 MNHEY, CDR2 SVGAGI. The CDR3 is made up of 13 amino acids. PCR amplification relied on 60 Vbeta primers (plus 13 Jbeta primers). The method was immunoSEQ multiplex PCR; TCRdb's version includes in-frame clones alone and lacks a portion of them. The table records over 200,000 clones, about 80% of them present only once. The chain couples TRBV6-5 to TRBJ2-7; D is unresolved. Specimen: PBMCs. This TCR derives from a woman aged 55-69 years in good health and CMV-seropositive. CDR3 nucleotide sequence: TGTGCCAGCAGTTACTCTACCGGCTACGAGCAGTACTTC. Translated, it gives CASSYSTGYEQYF.